The TCR beta chain described here comes from a study of beta chain features in type 1 diabetes. General observations from the study: A moderate, significant TCRB CDR3 shortening appeared in type 1 diabetes across four CD4+ subsets. Junctions at VDJ sites from type 1 diabetes patients had fewer insertions and more deletions. For patients, the naive, central memory and Treg TCRB repertoires appeared more alike than for healthy donors.

The CDR3 consists of 20 residues. Unmatched junction bases numbered 22, after V lost 3 bases and J lost 2 bases. Germline CDR1 and CDR2: SNHLY and FYNNEI. Central memory, naive, regulatory and stem cell-like memory CD4+ cells were sorted by CD45RO/CCR7/CD25/CD127/CD95/CD27. This clone was seen a few times. The antigen is unknown. Every isolated RNA sample was fully reverse transcribed, so sequencing captured expressed TCRB transcripts. TCRdb's table, derived via immunoSEQ multiplex PCR, lists solely in-frame clones and lacks some. In the table there are about 15,000 clones, 40% to 55% of which are singletons.

This TCR came from a woman aged 40-49 years in good health. This rearrangement joins TRBV2 to TRBJ2-7; 7 nucleotides line up with TRBD1. Sequencing used stem cell memory CD4+ T cells from blood. Written as DNA, the CDR3 is TGTGCCAGCAGTGATTCGAGCCTGTGGACAGGACCCGCCTCAACCTACGAGCAGTACTTC. Protein product: CASSDSSLWTGPASTYEQYF.